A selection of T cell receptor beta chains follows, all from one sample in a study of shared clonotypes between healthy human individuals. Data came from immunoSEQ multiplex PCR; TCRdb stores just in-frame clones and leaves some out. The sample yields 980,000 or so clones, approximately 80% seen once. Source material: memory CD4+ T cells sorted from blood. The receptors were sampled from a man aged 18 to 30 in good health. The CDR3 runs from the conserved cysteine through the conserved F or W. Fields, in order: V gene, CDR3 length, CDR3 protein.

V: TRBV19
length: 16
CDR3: CASSLRLREVADTQYF

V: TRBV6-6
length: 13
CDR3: CASSLTGFGEQYF

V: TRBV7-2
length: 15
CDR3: CASSLDRAGANVLTF

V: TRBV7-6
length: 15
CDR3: CASSLGRDRVDTIYF

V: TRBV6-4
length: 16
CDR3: CASSAYATGAPYEQYF

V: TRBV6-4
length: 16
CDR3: CASSSKLAGDYNEQFF

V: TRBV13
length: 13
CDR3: CASSRTGNYGYTF

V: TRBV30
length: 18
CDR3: CAWSTIVTKAGYNSPLHF

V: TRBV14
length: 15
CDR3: CASSRTTGGNTEAFF

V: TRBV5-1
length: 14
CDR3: CASSLIGGKDTQYF

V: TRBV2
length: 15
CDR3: CASSDRAPLWGEQYF

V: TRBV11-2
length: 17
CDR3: CASSLGVAGAYQETQYF

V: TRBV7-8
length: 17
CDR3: CASSPLVWGAKGTEAFF

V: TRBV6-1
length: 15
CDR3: CASSPRPGDGTEAFF

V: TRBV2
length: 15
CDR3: CASSPQGARNTEAFF

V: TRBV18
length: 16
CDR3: CASSPMGQGFTDTQYF

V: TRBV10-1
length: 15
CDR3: CASSAGTGGSYGYTF

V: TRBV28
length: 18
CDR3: CASSLSAVPRNMNTEAFF

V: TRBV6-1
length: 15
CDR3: CASSEAQSGTDTQYF

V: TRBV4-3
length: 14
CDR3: CASSQERRPGELFF

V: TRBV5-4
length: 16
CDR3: CASSSGRVDRGETQYF

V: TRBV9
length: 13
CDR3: CASSVAVYNEQFF

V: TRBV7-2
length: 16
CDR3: CASSFGGRRGGTEAFF

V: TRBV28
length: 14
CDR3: CASSLRGGRYEQYF

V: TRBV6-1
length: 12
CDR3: CASSESAYEQYF

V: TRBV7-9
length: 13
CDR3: CASSLLGGAEAFF

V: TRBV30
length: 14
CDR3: CAWTPGGFQYEQYF

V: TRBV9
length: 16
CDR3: CASSATGTGVAETQYF

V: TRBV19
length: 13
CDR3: CASSSTRGTEAFF

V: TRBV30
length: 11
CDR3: CAWRARGVQFF

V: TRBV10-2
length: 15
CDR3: CASSFRQAGVSPLHF